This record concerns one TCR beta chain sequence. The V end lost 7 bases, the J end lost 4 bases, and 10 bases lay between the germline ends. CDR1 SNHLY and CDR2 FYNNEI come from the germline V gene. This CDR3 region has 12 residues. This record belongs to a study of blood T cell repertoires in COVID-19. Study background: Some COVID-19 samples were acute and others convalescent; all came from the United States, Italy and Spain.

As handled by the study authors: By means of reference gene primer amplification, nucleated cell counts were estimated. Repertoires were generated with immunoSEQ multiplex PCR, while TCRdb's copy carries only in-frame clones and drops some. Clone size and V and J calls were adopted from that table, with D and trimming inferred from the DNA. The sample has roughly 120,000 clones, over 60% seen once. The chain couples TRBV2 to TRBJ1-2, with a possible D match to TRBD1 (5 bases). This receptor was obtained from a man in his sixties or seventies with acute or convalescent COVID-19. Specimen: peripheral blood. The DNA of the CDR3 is TGTGCCAGCAACGGAGACAGCTATGGCTACACCTTC. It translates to CASNGDSYGYTF. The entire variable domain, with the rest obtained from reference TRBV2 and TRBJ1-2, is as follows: EPEVTQTPSHQVTQMGQEVILRCVPISNHLYFYWYRQILGQKVEFLVSFYNNEISEKSEIFDDQFSVERPDGSNFTLKIRSTKLEDSAMYFCASNGDSYGYTFGSGTRLTVV.